The rows below give T cell receptor beta chains drawn from one sample of a study of PD-L1 blockade in urothelial cancer. Some clones are missing from TCRdb's copy, which holds only in-frame ones; the method was immunoSEQ multiplex PCR. The data contain roughly 53,000 clones, 70% to 90% of them singletons. The starting material was PBMCs, obtained around atezolizumab (anti-PD-L1) treatment. The receptor source for this set is a woman aged 55-70 years with urothelial cancer. Both conserved end residues are trimmed from each CDR3. Each record gives: V gene, clone size, CDR3 protein. Not all rows give a size; the values are once, few, many and, for expanded clones, a class.

TRBV5-1	NA	ASSLEGQGYEQY
TRBV6-5	NA	ASSHVTGSTDTQY
TRBV5-1	once	ASSLSVRGTQY
TRBV27	NA	ASSLAGTGTYEQY
TRBV2	once	ASTQGLYNEQF
TRBV5-5	few	ASSLGQPLNIQY
TRBV7-2	NA	ASSSQRLAGVGETQY
TRBV28	NA	ASSFRGNGYT
TRBV5-1	once	ASSFVGQGEAF
TRBV4-2	NA	ASSQGQGIYIGELF
TRBV7-7	NA	ASSLDRLAGQETQY
TRBV6-1	NA	ASSVSAGNEKLF
TRBV7-2	NA	ASSLDQARGIPGANVLT
TRBV7-2	NA	ASSREEPYNSPLH
TRBV19	NA	ASSIGPGGTYEQY
TRBV7-2	NA	ASSFIGDTGELF
TRBV5-1	NA	ASSPGQGNEQY
TRBV2	NA	ASSGAGQGKKLF
TRBV9	NA	ASSASGQVGNTIY
TRBV2	NA	ASSRTAQGPYEQY
TRBV27	NA	ASGLGPSLSYNEQF
TRBV7-9	NA	ASSSGRAGGPGEQY
TRBV7-9	NA	ASSLGARGSYEQY
TRBV30	NA	AWSVTAIRLSSYEQY
TRBV7-2	NA	ASSSKGGGTEAF
TRBV28	NA	ASSFNRVGTEAF
TRBV10-3	NA	AISDYDRGSGRAKNTGELF
TRBV5-1	NA	ASSSGTANYEQY
TRBV4-1	once	ASSQSRQGSNTGELF
TRBV30	NA	AWSVSPGTSGNTIY
TRBV4-3	once	ASSPRLVFNEQF
TRBV5-1	few	ASSFRGGSYEQY
TRBV5-6	NA	ATRTSGGRETQY
TRBV27	NA	ASSVRLAGFINEQF
TRBV6-4	NA	ASSDLAGVSEQF